Presented here are 2 T cell receptor beta chains from one specimen sequenced in a study of control samples from healthy donors and cancer patients. Assay: immunoSEQ multiplex PCR; the TCRdb copy retains only in-frame clones and omits some. The sample records approximately 70,000 clones, about 88% being singletons. The sequenced material came from blood. These receptors were taken from a woman in her forties or fifties in good health.

The rearrangement uses TRBV11-3 and TRBJ2-7, with D unresolved. This CDR3 spans 14 amino acids. V lost 5 bases, J lost 6 bases, and 17 bases lay in between. Germline lookup yields CDR1 SGHNT and CDR2 YENEEA. The CDR3 loop is CASSPTSSVGEQYF. In DNA, the CDR3 is TGTGCCAGCAGCCCGACATCGTCGGTGGGCGAGCAGTACTTC.

The chain uses TRBV27 and TRBJ2-3, with 7 bases matching TRBD2. J was trimmed by 14 bases and V by 4 bases; bases with no gene match: 12. CDR3 size: 13 residues. Germline values: CDR1 MNHEY, CDR2 SMNVEV (reference sequence). Written as DNA, the CDR3 is TGTGCCAGCAGTTCCGATAGCGGGTATAGACCGTATTTT. Translation: CASSSDSGYRPYF.